This T cell receptor beta chain originates from a study of blood T cell repertoires in COVID-19. Study as a whole: Some COVID-19 samples were acute and others convalescent; all came from the United States, Italy and Spain. T cells, B-cell-depleted T cells, or PBMCs provided the cDNA or gDNA that served as material.

Only in-frame clones appear in the TCRdb table, and some are missing; sequencing was by immunoSEQ multiplex PCR. Among about 380,000 clones listed, 70% to 85% were seen once. The TCR originated in a human donor with acute or convalescent COVID-19. The donor label of this sample is uncertain. Material for sequencing was peripheral blood.

As DNA, the CDR3 is TGTGCCAGTAGTATCGAGGGGGGCAATCAGCCCCAGCATTTT. Protein product: CASSIEGGNQPQHF. The chain uses TRBV19 and TRBJ1-5, with D tentatively TRBD1 (6 bases). Trimming removed 3 bases at V and 2 bases at J, with 8 bases between. CDR3 length: 14 residues. Germline CDR1 LNHDA, CDR2 SQIVND (reference sequence).